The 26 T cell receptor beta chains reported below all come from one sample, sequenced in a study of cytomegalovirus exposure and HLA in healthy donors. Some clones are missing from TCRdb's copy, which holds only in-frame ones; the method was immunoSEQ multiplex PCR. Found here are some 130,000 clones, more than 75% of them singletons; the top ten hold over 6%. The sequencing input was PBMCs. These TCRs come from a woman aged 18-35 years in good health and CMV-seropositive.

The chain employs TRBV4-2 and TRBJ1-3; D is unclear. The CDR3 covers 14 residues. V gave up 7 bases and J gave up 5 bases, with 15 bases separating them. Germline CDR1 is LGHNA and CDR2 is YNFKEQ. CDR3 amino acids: CASTHRESRNTIYF. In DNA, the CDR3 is TGTGCCAGCACCCACCGGGAGAGTCGAAACACCATATATTTT.

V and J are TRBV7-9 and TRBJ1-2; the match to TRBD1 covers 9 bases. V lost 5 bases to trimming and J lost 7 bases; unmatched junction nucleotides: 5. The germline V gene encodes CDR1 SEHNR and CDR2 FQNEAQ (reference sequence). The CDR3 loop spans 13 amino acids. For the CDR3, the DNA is TGTGCCAGCAGCGTTCCGGGACAGGGTGGCTACACCTTC. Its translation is CASSVPGQGGYTF.

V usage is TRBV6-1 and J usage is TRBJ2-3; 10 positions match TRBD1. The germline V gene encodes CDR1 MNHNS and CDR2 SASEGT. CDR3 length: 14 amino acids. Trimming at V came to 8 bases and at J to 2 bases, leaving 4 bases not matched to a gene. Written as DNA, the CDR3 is TGTGCCAGCCGGACAGGGGGTAACACAGATACGCAGTATTTT. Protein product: CASRTGGNTDTQYF.

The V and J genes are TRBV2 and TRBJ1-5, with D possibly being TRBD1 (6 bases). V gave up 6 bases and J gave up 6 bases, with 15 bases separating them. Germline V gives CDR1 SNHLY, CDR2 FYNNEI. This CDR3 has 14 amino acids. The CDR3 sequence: CASSVEQGFQPQHF. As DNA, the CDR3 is TGTGCCAGCAGCGTGGAACAGGGTTTTCAGCCCCAGCATTTT.

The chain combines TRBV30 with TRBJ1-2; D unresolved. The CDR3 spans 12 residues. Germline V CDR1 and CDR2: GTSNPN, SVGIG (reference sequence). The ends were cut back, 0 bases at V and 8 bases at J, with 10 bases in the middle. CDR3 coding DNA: TGTGCCTGGAGTGTCAGCGCTGGCGGCTACACCTTC. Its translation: CAWSVSAGGYTF.

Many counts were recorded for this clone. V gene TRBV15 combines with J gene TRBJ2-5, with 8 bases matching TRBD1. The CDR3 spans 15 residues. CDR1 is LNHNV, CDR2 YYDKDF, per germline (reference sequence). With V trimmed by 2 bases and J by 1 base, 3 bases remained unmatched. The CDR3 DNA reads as TGTGCCACCAGCAGATCCACAGGGGGCCAAGAGACCCAGTACTTC. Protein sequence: CATSRSTGGQETQYF.

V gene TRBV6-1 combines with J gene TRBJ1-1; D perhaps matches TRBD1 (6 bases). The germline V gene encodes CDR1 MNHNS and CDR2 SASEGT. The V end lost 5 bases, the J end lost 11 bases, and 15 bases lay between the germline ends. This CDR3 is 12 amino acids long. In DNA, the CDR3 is TGTGCCAGCAGTCTACAGGGTTGGTGGGCTTTCTTT. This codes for CASSLQGWWAFF.

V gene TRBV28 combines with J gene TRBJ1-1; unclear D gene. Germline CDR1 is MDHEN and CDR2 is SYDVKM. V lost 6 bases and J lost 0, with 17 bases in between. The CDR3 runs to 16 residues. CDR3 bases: TGTGCCAGCAGCCCCGGCCACAGTCTAATGAACACTGAAGCTTTCTTT. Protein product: CASSPGHSLMNTEAFF. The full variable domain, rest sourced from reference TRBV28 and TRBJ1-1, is DVKVTQSSRYLVKRTGEKVFLECVQDMDHENMFWYRQDPGLGLRLIYFSYDVKMKEKGDIPEGYSVSREKKERFSLILESASTNQTSMYLCASSPGHSLMNTEAFFGQGTRLTVV.

CDR3 loop: CASSYGGTTYEQYF. CDR3 bases: TGTGCCAGCAGTTACGGGGGCACCACCTACGAGCAGTACTTC. The chain couples TRBV6-6 to TRBJ2-7; a possible D gene is TRBD1 (6 bases). This CDR3 has 14 amino acids. The V and J ends lost 2 bases and 2 bases respectively, with 10 bases between them. Per germline, CDR1 MNHNY and CDR2 SVGAGI (reference sequence).

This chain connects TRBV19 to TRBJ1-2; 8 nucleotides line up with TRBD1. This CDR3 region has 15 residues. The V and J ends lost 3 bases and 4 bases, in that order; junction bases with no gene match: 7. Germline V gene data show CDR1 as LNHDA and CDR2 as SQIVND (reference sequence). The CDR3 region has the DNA TGTGCCAGTAGTATCTTGAGTGGGACAGGCTATGGCTACACCTTC. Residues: CASSILSGTGYGYTF. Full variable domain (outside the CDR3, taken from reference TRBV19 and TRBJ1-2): DGGITQSPKYLFRKEGQNVTLSCEQNLNHDAMYWYRQDPGQGLRLIYYSQIVNDFQKGDIAEGYSVSREKKESFPLTVTSAQKNPTAFYLCASSILSGTGYGYTFGSGTRLTVV.

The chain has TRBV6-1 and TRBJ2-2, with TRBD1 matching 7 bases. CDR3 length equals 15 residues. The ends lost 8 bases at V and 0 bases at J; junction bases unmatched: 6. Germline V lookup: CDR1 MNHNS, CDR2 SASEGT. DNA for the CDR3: TGTGCCAGCCCCCGTGGACAGGCGAACACCGGGGAGCTGTTTTTT. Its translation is CASPRGQANTGELFF.

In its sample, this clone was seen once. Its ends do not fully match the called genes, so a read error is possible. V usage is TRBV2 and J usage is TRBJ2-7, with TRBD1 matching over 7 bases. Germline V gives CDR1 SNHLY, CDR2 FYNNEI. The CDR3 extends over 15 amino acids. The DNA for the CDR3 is TGTGCCGGCAGACGACAGGGCCCCTCACTCTACGAGCAGTACTTC. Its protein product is CAGRRQGPSLYEQYF.

The CDR3 coding sequence is TGTGCCAGCAGCCCAGGGCCAGCTGGGAAAGCTTTCTTT. Residues: CASSPGPAGKAFF. The chain has TRBV7-2 and TRBJ1-1; tentatively, D is TRBD1 (5 bases). Germline V gene sequence: CDR1 SGHTA, CDR2 FQGNSA. Trimming took 5 bases from V and 9 from J, leaving 16 bases between them. The CDR3 is 13 amino acids. The full variable domain, its missing parts supplied by reference TRBV7-2 and TRBJ1-1, is GAGVSQSPSNKVTEKGKDVELRCDPISGHTALYWYRQSLGQGLEFLIYFQGNSAPDKSGLPSDRFSAERTGGSVSTLTIQRTQQEDSAVYLCASSPGPAGKAFFGQGTRLTVV.

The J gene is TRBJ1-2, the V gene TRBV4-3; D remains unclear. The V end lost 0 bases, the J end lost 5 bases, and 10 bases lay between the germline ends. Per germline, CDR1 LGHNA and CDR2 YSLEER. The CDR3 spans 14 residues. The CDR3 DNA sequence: TGCGCCAGCAGCCAAGATATGGGCAGTTATGGCTACACCTTC. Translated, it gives CASSQDMGSYGYTF.

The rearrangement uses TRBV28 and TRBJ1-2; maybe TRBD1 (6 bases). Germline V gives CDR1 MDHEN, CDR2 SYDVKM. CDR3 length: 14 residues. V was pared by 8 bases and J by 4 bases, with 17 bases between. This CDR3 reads CASHTGRSSYGYTF. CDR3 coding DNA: TGTGCCAGCCATACAGGGAGAAGTTCCTATGGCTACACCTTC.

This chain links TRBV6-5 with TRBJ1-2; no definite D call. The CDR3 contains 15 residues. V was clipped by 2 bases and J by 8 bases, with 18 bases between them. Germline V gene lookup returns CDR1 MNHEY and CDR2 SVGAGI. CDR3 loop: CASSYRHGGIGGYTF. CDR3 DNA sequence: TGTGCCAGCAGTTACCGGCACGGCGGGATTGGCGGCTACACCTTC.

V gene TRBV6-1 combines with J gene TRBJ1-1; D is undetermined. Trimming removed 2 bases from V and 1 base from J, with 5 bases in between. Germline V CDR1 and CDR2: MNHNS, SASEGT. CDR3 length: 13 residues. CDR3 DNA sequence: TGTGCCAGCAGTGAACGGGGGAACACTGAAGCTTTCTTT. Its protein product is CASSERGNTEAFF.

The CDR3 is CASSLEADPQFF. The CDR3 nucleotides are TGTGCCAGCAGCTTGGAAGCGGATCCCCAGTTCTTC. This chain uses TRBV5-4 with TRBJ2-1, with D maybe TRBD2 (5 bases). V was clipped by 0 bases and J by 13 bases, with 11 bases between them. The CDR3 is 12 amino acids. The germline V gene encodes CDR1 SGHNT and CDR2 YYREEE (reference sequence).

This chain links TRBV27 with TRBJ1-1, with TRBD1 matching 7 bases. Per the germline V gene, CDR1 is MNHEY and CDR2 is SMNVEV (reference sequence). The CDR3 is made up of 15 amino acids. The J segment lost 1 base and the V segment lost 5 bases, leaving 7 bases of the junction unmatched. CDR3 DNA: TGTGCCAGCAGTCCCTACAGGGGCTCGAACACTGAAGCTTTCTTT. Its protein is CASSPYRGSNTEAFF.

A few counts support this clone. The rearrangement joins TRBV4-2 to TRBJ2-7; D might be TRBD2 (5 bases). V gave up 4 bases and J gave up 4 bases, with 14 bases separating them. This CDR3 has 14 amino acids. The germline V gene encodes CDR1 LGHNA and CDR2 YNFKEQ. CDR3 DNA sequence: TGTGCCAGCAGCCTCCGACGGGATTTATACGAGCAGTACTTC. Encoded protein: CASSLRRDLYEQYF.

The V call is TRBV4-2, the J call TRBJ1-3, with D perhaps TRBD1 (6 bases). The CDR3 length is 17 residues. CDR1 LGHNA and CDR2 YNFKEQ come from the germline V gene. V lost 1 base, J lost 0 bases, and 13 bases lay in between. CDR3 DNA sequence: TGTGCCAGCAGCCAAGTATCAGGGGCGAACTCTGGAAACACCATATATTTT. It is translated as CASSQVSGANSGNTIYF.

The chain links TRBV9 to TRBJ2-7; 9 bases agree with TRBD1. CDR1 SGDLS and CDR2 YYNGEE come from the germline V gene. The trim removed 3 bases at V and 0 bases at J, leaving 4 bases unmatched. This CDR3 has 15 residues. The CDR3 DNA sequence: TGTGCCAGCAGCGGCGGACAGGGGCTCTCCTACGAGCAGTACTTC. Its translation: CASSGGQGLSYEQYF.

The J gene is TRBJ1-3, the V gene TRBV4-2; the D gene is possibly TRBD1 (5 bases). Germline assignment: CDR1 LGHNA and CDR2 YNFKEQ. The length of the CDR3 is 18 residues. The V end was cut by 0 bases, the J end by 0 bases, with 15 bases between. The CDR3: CASSQDPVQGNSGNTIYF. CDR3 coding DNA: TGTGCCAGCAGCCAAGACCCGGTGCAGGGAAACTCTGGAAACACCATATATTTT.

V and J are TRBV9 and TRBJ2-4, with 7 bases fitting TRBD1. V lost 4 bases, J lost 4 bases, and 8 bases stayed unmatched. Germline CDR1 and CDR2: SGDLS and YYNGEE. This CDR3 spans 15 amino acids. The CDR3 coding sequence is TGTGCCAGCAGCTTGACCGGGACAGCGAAAAACATTCAGTACTTC. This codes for CASSLTGTAKNIQYF.

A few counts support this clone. CDR3 coding DNA: TGTGCCAGCAGCGCCTCGACTGCTATCCTTAACTATGGCTACACCTTC. This gives the protein CASSASTAILNYGYTF. The chain recombines TRBV11-2 with TRBJ1-2, with unresolved D. The CDR3 is made up of 16 amino acids. Trimming removed 5 bases from V and 1 base from J, with 17 bases in between. Germline V CDR1 and CDR2: SGHAT, FQNNGV.

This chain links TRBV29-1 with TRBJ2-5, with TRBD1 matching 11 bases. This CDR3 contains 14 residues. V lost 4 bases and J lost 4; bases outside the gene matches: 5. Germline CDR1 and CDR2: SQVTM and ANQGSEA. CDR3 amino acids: CSVGSGTGGETQYF. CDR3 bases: TGCAGCGTTGGGTCCGGGACAGGGGGAGAGACCCAGTACTTC.